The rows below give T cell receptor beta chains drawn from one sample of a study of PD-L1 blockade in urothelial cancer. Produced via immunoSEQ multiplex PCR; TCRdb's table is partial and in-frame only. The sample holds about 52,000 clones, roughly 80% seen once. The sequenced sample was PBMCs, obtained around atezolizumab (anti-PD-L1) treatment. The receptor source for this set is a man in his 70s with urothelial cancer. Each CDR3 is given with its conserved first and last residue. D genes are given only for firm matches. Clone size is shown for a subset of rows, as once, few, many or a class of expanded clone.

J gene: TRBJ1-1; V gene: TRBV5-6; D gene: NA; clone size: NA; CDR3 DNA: TGTGCCAGCAGCTTGTTAGATGACAGTGAAGCTTTCTTT; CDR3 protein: CASSLLDDSEAFF
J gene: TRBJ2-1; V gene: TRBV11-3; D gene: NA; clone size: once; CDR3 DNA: TGTGCCAGCAACACCCGCGGGGTTGGGGGGTACAATGAGCAGTTCTTC; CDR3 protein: CASNTRGVGGYNEQFF
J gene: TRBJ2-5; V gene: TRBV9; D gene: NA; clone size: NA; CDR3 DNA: TGTGCCAGCAGCGCAGGTTGGTTAGAGACCCAGTACTTC; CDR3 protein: CASSAGWLETQYF
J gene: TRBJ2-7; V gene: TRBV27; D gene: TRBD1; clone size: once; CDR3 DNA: TGTGCCAGCAGCTCGCGGGACAGGGTCGACGAGCAGTACTTC; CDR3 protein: CASSSRDRVDEQYF
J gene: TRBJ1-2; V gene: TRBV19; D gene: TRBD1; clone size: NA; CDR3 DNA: TGTGCCAGTAGCTCCCGACGACAGGGAATCTTATCTGGCTACACCTTC; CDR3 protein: CASSSRRQGILSGYTF
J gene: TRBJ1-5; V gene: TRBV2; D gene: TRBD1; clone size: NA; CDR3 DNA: TGTGCCAGCAGTGGACAGGGACGCAATCAGCCCCAGCATTTT; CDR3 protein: CASSGQGRNQPQHF
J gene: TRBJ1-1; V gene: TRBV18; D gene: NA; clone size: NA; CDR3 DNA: TGTGCCAGCTCACCACAGGCGGGAAGGAGAGCTTTCTTT; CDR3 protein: CASSPQAGRRAFF
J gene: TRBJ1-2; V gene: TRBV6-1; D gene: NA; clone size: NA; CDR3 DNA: TGTGCCAGCAGACCAAGGGAGGTCTATGGCTACACCTTC; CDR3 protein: CASRPREVYGYTF
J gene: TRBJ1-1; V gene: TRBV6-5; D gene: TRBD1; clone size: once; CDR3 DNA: TGTGCCAGCAGTCGACAGGGGACTGGGGACACTGAAGCTTTCTTT; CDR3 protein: CASSRQGTGDTEAFF
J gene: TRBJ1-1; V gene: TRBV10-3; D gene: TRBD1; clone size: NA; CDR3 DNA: TGTGCCATCAGTGAATTGACCGGGACAGGGAGGAGTGAAGCTTTCTTT; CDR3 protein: CAISELTGTGRSEAFF
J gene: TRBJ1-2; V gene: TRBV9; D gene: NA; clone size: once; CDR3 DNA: TGTGCCAGTACCAAAGGGGGCTATGGCTACACCTTC; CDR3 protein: CASTKGGYGYTF
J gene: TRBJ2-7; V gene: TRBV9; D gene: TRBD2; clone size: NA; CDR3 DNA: TGTGCCAGCAGCGTACTAGCGGGAGAGGGCGAGCAGTACTTC; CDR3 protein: CASSVLAGEGEQYF
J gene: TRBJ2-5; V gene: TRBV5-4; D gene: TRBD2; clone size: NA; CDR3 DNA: TGTGCCAGCAGCTCCCGCCGGGCTAGCGGGAGAGTGGGGAAAGAGACCCAGTACTTC; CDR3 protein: CASSSRRASGRVGKETQYF
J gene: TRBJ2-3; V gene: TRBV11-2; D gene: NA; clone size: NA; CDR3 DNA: TGTGCCAGCAGCTTCAGACTAGGATTGACAGATACGCAGTATTTT; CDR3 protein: CASSFRLGLTDTQYF
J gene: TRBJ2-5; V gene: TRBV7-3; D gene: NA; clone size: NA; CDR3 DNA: TGTGCCAGCAGCTCAACCGGGACTTCCGTCGGGTTGCCCCAGTACTTC; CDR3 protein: CASSSTGTSVGLPQYF
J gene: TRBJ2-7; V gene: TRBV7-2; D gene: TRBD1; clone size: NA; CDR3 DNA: TGTGCCAGCAGCTTAGGGGGACAGGGGGGAGGCTACGAGCAGTACTTC; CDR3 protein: CASSLGGQGGGYEQYF
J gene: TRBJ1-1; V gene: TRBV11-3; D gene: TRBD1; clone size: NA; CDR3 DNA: TGTGCCAGCAGCTTAAGGACAGGGACCTTCACTGAAGCTTTCTTT; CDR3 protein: CASSLRTGTFTEAFF
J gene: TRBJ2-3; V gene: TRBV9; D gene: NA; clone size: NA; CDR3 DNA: TGTGCCAGCAGCTTTAGCGGAAGCACAGATACGCAGTATTTT; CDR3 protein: CASSFSGSTDTQYF
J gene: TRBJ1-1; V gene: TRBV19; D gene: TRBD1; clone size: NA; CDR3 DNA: TGTGCCAGTAGTACACAGGGGCCCATGAACACTGAAGCTTTCTTT; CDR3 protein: CASSTQGPMNTEAFF
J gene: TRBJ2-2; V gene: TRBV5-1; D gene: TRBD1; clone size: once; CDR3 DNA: TGCGCCAGCGCGTACCAGACAGGGAGCACCGGGGAGCTGTTTTTT; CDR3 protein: CASAYQTGSTGELFF
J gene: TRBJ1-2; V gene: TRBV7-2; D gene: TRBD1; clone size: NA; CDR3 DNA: TGTGCCAGCAGCCGCCCCTCCAGGGGGGAGGCTAACTATGGCTACACCTTC; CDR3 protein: CASSRPSRGEANYGYTF
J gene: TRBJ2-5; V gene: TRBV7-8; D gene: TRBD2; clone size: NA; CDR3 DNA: TGTGCCAGCAGCTTAGTAGCTAAGACTAGCGGGAGAGAGACCCAGTACTTC; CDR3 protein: CASSLVAKTSGRETQYF
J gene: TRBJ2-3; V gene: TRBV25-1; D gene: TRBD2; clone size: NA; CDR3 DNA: TGTGCCAGCAGTGAATGGGGACTAGCAGGTACAGATACGCAGTATTTT; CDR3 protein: CASSEWGLAGTDTQYF
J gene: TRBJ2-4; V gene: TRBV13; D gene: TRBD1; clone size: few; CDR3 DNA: TGTGCCAGCAGCCCTACAGGGGGGAACATTCAGTACTTC; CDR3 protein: CASSPTGGNIQYF
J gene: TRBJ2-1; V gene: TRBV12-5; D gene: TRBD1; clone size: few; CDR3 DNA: TGTGCTAGTGGTTTGGGACAGGGAATCGGCAATGAGCAGTTCTTC; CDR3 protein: CASGLGQGIGNEQFF
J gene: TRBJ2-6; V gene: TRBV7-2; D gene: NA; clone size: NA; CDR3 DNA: TGTGCCAGCAGCTTAGGCGCTTCCGGGGCCAACGTCCTGACTTTC; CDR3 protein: CASSLGASGANVLTF
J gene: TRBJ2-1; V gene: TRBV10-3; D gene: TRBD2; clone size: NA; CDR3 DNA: TGTGCCATCAGTGAGGCGGGGGATGAGCAGTTCTTC; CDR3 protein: CAISEAGDEQFF
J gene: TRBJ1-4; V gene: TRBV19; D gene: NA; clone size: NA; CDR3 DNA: TGTGCCAGTAGTATAGATGGAGCAGGGAGGGATGAAAAACTGTTTTTT; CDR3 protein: CASSIDGAGRDEKLFF
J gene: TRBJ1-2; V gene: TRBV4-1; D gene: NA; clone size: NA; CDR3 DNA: TGCGCCAGCAGCCAACACGGACAGAACTATGGCTACACCTTC; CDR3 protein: CASSQHGQNYGYTF
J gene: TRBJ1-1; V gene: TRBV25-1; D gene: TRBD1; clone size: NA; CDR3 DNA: TGTGCCAGCCGCACCAGGGGGCGAGACACTGAAGCTTTCTTT; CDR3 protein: CASRTRGRDTEAFF
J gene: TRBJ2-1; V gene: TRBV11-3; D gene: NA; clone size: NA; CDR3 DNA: TGTGCCAGCATCCAGACAGGCTGGGGTAATGAGCAGTTCTTC; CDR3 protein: CASIQTGWGNEQFF
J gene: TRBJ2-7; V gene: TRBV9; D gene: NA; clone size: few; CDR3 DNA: TGTGCCAGCAGCGTAGTCCCGGCGGGGGAGCAGTACTTC; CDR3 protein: CASSVVPAGEQYF
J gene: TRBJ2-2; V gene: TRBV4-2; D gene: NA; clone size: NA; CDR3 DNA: TGTGCCAGCAGCCAGGGGGCTTCTGGGGAGCTGTTTTTT; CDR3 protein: CASSQGASGELFF
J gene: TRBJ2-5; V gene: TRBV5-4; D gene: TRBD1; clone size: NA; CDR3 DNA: TGTGCCAGCAGCTTGCTGGGACAGGCTTGGGAGACCCAGTACTTC; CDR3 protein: CASSLLGQAWETQYF
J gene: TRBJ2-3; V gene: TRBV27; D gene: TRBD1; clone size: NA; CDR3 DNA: TGTGCCAGCAGTTTAGGGACAGGGGGCAACACAGATACGCAGTATTTT; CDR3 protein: CASSLGTGGNTDTQYF
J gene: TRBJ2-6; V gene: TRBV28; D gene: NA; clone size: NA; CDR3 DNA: TGTGCCAGCAGTCCTCCGAGAGGGTTGTCTGGGGCCAACGTCCTGACTTTC; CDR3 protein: CASSPPRGLSGANVLTF
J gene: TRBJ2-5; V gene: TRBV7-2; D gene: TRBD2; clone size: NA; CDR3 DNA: TGTGCCAGCAGCATTAGCGGGAGGCAAGAGACCCAGTACTTC; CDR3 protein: CASSISGRQETQYF
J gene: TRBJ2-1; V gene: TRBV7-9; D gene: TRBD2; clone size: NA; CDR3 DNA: TGTGCCAGCAGCTTAAGCGGGGGGCCCTACAATGAGCAGTTCTTC; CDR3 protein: CASSLSGGPYNEQFF
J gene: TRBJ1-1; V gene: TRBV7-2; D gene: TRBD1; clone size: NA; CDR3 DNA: TGTGCCAGCAGTTTGGGACAGGGTAAGGGTGAAGCTTTCTTT; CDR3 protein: CASSLGQGKGEAFF
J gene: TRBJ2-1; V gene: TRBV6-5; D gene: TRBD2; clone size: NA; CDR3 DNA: TGTGCCAGCCTGGGACTAGCGAACAATGAGCAGTTCTTC; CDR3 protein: CASLGLANNEQFF
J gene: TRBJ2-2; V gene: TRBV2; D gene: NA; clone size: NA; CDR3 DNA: TGTGCCAGCGGCTCAGGGAAGAGCGGGGAGCTGTTTTTT; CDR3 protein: CASGSGKSGELFF
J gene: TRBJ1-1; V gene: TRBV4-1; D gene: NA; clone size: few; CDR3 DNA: TGCGCCAGCAGCCTCACGATCGGGGGAGGGGAAGCTTTCTTT; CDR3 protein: CASSLTIGGGEAFF
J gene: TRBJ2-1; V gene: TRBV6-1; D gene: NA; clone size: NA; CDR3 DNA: TGTGCCAGCAGTGAAGGAGGCGCCGGAATCGAGCAGTTCTTC; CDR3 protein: CASSEGGAGIEQFF
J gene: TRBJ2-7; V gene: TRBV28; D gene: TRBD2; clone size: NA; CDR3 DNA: TGTGCCAGCACCTTCGGGACTAGCGGATTTTACGAGCAGTACTTC; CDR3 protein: CASTFGTSGFYEQYF
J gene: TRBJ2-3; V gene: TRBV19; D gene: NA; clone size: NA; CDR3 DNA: TGTGCCAGTAGTATAGAACGGGGCACAGATACGCAGTATTTT; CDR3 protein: CASSIERGTDTQYF
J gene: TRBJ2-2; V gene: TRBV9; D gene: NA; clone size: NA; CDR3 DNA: TGTGCCAGCAACCCCGGAGGGTCCAACACCGGGGAGCTGTTTTTT; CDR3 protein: CASNPGGSNTGELFF
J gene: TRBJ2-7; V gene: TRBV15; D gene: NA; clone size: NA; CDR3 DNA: TGTGCCACCAGCAGAGTACAGGGCTACGAGCAGTACTTC; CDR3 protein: CATSRVQGYEQYF
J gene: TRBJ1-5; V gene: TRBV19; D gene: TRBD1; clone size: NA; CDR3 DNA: TGTGCCAGTAGTACCCCGGGACAGTTGAATCAGCCCCAGCATTTT; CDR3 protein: CASSTPGQLNQPQHF
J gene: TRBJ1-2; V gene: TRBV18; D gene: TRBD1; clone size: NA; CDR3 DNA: TGTGCCAGCTCACCCAACACAGGGGACTTATATGGCTACACCTTC; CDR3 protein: CASSPNTGDLYGYTF
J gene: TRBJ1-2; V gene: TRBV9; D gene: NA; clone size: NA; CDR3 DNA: TGTGCCAGCAGCGTCGCTCAGGGGAACTATGGCTACACCTTC; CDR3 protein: CASSVAQGNYGYTF
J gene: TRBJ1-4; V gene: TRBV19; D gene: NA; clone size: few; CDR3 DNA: TGTGCCAGTAGCCTCCAGCGTAATGAAAAACTGTTTTTT; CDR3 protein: CASSLQRNEKLFF
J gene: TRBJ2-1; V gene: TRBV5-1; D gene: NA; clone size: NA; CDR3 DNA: TGCGCCAGCAGCCCTGGTGACGCCCGCGGCAATGAGCAGTTCTTC; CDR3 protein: CASSPGDARGNEQFF
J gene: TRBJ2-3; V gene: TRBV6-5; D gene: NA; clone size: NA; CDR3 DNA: TGTGCCAGATTTAGCGGTAATTTGACAGATACGCAGTATTTT; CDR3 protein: CARFSGNLTDTQYF
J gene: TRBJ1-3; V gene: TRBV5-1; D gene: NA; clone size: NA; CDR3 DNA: TGCGCCAGCAGCCCCGGACAGTCTGGAAACACCATATATTTT; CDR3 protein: CASSPGQSGNTIYF
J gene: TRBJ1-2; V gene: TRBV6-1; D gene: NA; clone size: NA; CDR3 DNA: TGTGCCAGCATCTGGGCCTATGGCTACACCTTC; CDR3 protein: CASIWAYGYTF
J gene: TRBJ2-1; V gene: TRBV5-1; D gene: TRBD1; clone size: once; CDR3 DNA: TGCGCCAGCAGCCCACACAGGGGCGTTTACAATGTTGAGCAGTTCTTC; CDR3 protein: CASSPHRGVYNVEQFF
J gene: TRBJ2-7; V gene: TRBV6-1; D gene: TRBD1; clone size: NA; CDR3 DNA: TGTGCCAGCAGTGCTACAGGGGTGGCTTACGAGCAGTACTTC; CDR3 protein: CASSATGVAYEQYF